This T cell receptor (beta chain) was obtained from a study of T-cell reconstitution after alpha-beta-depleted transplantation in children. Whole-study findings and limits: About two months after transplant, alpha-beta T cells reportedly came from several hundred expanded graft clones. Some patients showed high day-60 TCRbeta diversity, which derived from surviving recipient T cells and thymic progenitors.

On this clonotype: As yet, its antigen is unknown.

Unique molecular identifiers were used to barcode this TCRbeta library. TCRdb re-called the PCR reads through MiXCR, storing one row per CDR3 protein. The table shows 780,000 or so distinct CDR3 sequences, with roughly 15% occurring only once. The sequence came from a male patient younger than 18 who had a stem cell transplant for acute lymphoblastic leukemia, so the T cells may come from the graft donor. The source material was PBMCs, mostly from graft donor cells, sampled 360 days after TCRalphabeta/CD19-depleted stem cell transplant.

Here the CDR3 DNA reads TGCAGCGTTGGCCGGGTGAACACTGAAGCTTTCTTT. This gives the protein CSVGRVNTEAFF. The V call is TRBV29-1, the J call TRBJ1-1; D uncertain. Per germline, CDR1 SQVTM and CDR2 ANQGSEA. Trimming cost V 4 bases and J 0 bases, with 6 bases left between them. CDR3 length: 12 residues. The full variable domain, its missing parts supplied by reference TRBV29-1 and TRBJ1-1, is SAVISQKPSRDICQRGTSLTIQCQVDSQVTMMFWYRQQPGQSLTLIATANQGSEATYESGFVIDKFPISRPNLTFSTLTVSNMSPEDSSIYLCSVGRVNTEAFFGQGTRLTVV.